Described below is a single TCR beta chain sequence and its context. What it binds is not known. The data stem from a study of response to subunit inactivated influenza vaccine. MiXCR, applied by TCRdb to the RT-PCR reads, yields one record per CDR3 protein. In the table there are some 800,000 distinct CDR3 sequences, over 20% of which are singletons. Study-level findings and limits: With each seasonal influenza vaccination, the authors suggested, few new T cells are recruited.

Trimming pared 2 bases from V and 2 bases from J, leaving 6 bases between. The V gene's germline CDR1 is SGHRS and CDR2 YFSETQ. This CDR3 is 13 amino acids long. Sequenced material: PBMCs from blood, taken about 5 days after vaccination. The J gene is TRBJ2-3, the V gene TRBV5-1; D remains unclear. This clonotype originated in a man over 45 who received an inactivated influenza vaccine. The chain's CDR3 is CASSFEATDTQYF. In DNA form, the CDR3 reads TGCGCCAGCAGCTTTGAGGCCACAGATACGCAGTATTTT.